There are a few counts of the clone carrying this TCR beta chain. The CDR3 is 14 residues long. Germline V lookup: CDR1 KGHDR, CDR2 SFDVKD. V lost 7 bases and J lost 3, with 14 bases in between. This sample was included in a study of T cells in Graves' hyperthyroidism and ophthalmopathy. Amplified TCR beta CDR3 regions came from RNA transcripts. A set of HTBI primers served as the primers for a first-round RT-PCR of the TCR CDR3. MiXCR, applied by TCRdb to the multiplex PCR reads, yields one record per CDR3 protein. The data show about 640,000 distinct CDR3 sequences, roughly 20% seen once. This chain links TRBV24-1 with TRBJ2-5; D possibly corresponds to TRBD1 (5 bases). The clonotype originates from a man aged 30 to 39 with Graves' ophthalmopathy. Sequenced sample: blood. CDR3 sequence (DNA): TGTGCCACCAGCACTGGACAAGCAAAAGAGACCCAGTACTTC. This sequence encodes CATSTGQAKETQYF.